The count of the clone carrying this TCR beta chain is one. Its antigen is unidentified. The sample originates from a study of T cell responses to AZD1222 COVID-19 vaccine. TCRdb keeps only in-frame clones here, not all; method: immunoSEQ multiplex PCR. The sample contains roughly 140,000 clones, roughly nine tenths of which appear only once. The study, taken as a whole, reports: Only a handful of AZD1222 recipients were seropositive at baseline. A mostly white British donor set with more females was recruited, and clonal diversity was possibly underestimated. Unmutated variant regions reportedly attract nearly half of all spike-specific TCRs.

Germline assignment: CDR1 MNHEY and CDR2 SVGEGT. This CDR3 is 16 amino acids long. V gave up 6 bases and J gave up 5 bases, with 22 bases separating them. The source is an adult who received the AZD1222 COVID-19 vaccine. The chain carries TRBV6-2 or TRBV6-3 and TRBJ2-5; the D gene is possibly TRBD1 (6 bases). The source material was peripheral blood, sampled 28 days after the second AZD1222 dose. CDR3 protein: CASSSTPPQGEETQYF. The CDR3 nucleotides are TGTGCCAGCAGCTCCACTCCTCCACAGGGAGAGGAGACCCAGTACTTC.